This TCR beta chain came from a study of control samples from healthy donors and cancer patients. Germline V gene sequence: CDR1 SGHAT, CDR2 FQNNGV. The junction had 12 bases not matched to a gene; V was cut back by 2 bases and J by 6 bases. The length of the CDR3 is 16 residues. Only one count was recorded for this clone. The method was immunoSEQ multiplex PCR; TCRdb's version includes in-frame clones alone and lacks a portion of them. The table has about 92,000 clones, about four fifths seen once. The chain couples TRBV11-2 to TRBJ1-1; 7 bases align to TRBD1. Source material: blood. The clonotype originates from a woman aged 60-75 years in good health. The CDR3 bases are TGTGCCAGCAGCTTACGGGGGACAGAAAGGACCGCTGAAGCTTTCTTT. The encoded protein is CASSLRGTERTAEAFF.